This passage covers 15 T cell receptor beta chains from one sample sequenced in a study of cytomegalovirus exposure and HLA in healthy donors. PCR was performed using 60 Vbeta and 13 Jbeta primers. Generated by immunoSEQ multiplex PCR, the TCRdb table keeps only in-frame clones and is missing some. The sample has tens of thousands of clones; around 80% are singletons. Specimen: PBMCs. All receptors derive from a young woman in good health and CMV-seronegative.

This rearrangement joins TRBV7-2 to TRBJ1-1, with a tentative D call TRBD1 (6 bases). The V gene's germline CDR1 is SGHTA and CDR2 FQGNSA. The V end was cut by 5 bases, the J end by 1 base, with 11 bases between. The CDR3 runs to 14 residues. The CDR3 here is CASSMGHSNTEAFF. In DNA form, the CDR3 reads TGTGCCAGCAGCATGGGACACTCGAACACTGAAGCTTTCTTT.

V gene TRBV12-2 combines with J gene TRBJ1-6; TRBD1 is the table's D call, not checked against the DNA. TRBV12-2 is a listed pseudogene. This CDR3 contains 16 residues. The CDR3 is CASRLARQAKNSPLHF. The CDR3 DNA reads TGTGCAAGTCGCTTAGCTCGCCAGGCTAAGAATTCACCCCTCCACTTT.

The V call is TRBV6-1, the J call TRBJ2-7; the match to TRBD1 covers 9 bases. Per germline, CDR1 MNHNS and CDR2 SASEGT. V was clipped by 4 bases and J by 6 bases; unmatched bases: 7. The CDR3 sequence is 14 residues long. The chain's CDR3 is CASSADQTGGEQYF. In DNA, the CDR3 is TGTGCCAGCAGTGCAGATCAGACAGGGGGCGAGCAGTACTTC.

The genes are TRBV11-2 and TRBJ2-2, with 10 nucleotides matching TRBD2. Losses at the gene ends were 5 bases for V and 2 bases for J; bases not matched to a gene: 2. The CDR3 sequence is 15 residues long. Germline values: CDR1 SGHAT, CDR2 FQNNGV. The CDR3 reads CASSSGGANTGELFF. The CDR3 DNA reads as TGTGCCAGCAGCAGCGGGGGGGCCAACACCGGGGAGCTGTTTTTT.

The chain has TRBV4-1 and TRBJ2-7, with TRBD2 identical over 10 bases. CDR3 size: 17 residues. The V gene end was trimmed by 1 base and the J gene end by 5 bases; junction bases not matched to a gene: 11. The germline CDR1 and CDR2 sequences are MGHRA and YSYEKL. The CDR3 DNA sequence: TGCGCCAGCAGCCAAGTAGTTAAGCGGGAGGGCCCCCACGAGCAGTACTTC. Amino acids: CASSQVVKREGPHEQYF.

The genes are TRBV4-1 and TRBJ2-3; 11 bases fit TRBD2. The CDR3 has 14 residues. Per germline, CDR1 MGHRA and CDR2 YSYEKL. V lost 7 bases, J lost 6 bases, and 6 bases stayed unmatched. Here the CDR3 DNA reads TGCGCCAGCAACCGGGGACTAGCGGAGGATACGCAGTATTTT. It is translated as CASNRGLAEDTQYF.

This clone was picked up a small number of times. The CDR3 loop reads CASSPGASSSYEQYF. The CDR3 DNA reads TGTGCCAGCAGCCCCGGAGCCTCAAGCTCCTACGAGCAGTACTTC. The gene calls are TRBV7-3 and TRBJ2-7, with D uncertain. Between the trimmed V and J ends, which lost 5 bases and 0 bases, there was a span of 14 bases. The CDR3 length is 15 residues. Germline V lookup: CDR1 SGHTA, CDR2 FQGTGA.

This chain uses TRBV4-1 with TRBJ2-1, with 13 bases identical to TRBD2. Germline CDR1 MGHRA, CDR2 YSYEKL. With V trimmed by 5 bases and J by 4 bases, 11 bases remained unmatched. The CDR3 has 18 amino acids. The DNA of the CDR3 is TGCGCCAGCAGCAAAAGTGCGGGACTAGCGGGATTATACAATGAGCAGTTCTTC. It encodes CASSKSAGLAGLYNEQFF.

This clone was counted a single time. The rearrangement joins TRBV19 to TRBJ2-7; 8 nucleotides agree with TRBD1. CDR1 and CDR2 (germline): LNHDA, SQIVND (reference sequence). J gave up 3 bases and V 5 bases, and 3 bases lay outside the gene matches. The CDR3 sequence is 13 residues long. Here the CDR3 DNA reads TGTGCCAGTAGTCCAGGGACAGGCTACGAGCAGTACTTC. Translating it yields CASSPGTGYEQYF.

This clone came up once. This chain uses TRBV30 with TRBJ2-7; 7 bases are shared with TRBD1. Germline V gives CDR1 GTSNPN, CDR2 SVGIG (reference sequence). The CDR3 consists of 14 residues. With 6 bases clipped from V and 2 bases from J, the junction kept 10 bases outside the gene matches. CDR3 DNA: TGTGCCTGCATGTACAGGGGATTGGCCTACGAGCAGTACTTC. Its translation: CACMYRGLAYEQYF. Together with reference TRBV30 and TRBJ2-7, the CDR3 gives the full variable domain: SQTIHQWPATLVQPVGSPLSLECTVEGTSNPNLYWYRQAAGRGLQLLFYSVGIGQISSEVPQNLSASRPQDRQFILSSKKLLLSDSGFYLCACMYRGLAYEQYFGPGTRLTVT.

The CDR3 loop is CASSRQGAEKLFF. DNA of the CDR3: TGTGCCAGCAGTCGCCAGGGGGCAGAAAAACTGTTTTTT. The chain carries TRBV6-6 and TRBJ1-4; 8 bases map to TRBD1. V was pared by 5 bases and J by 8 bases, with 4 bases of the junction left unmatched. The germline gives CDR1 MNHNY, CDR2 SVGAGI (reference sequence). The CDR3 runs 13 residues.

In the case of this clone: A junction boundary mismatches the germline segment, possibly from a read error. This rearrangement joins TRBV9 to TRBJ1-5; D gene uncertain. The CDR3 has 13 residues. Germline CDR1 and CDR2: SGDLS and YYNGEE. The CDR3 DNA sequence: TGTGCCAGCAGCGTATCGGGAGGTCAGCCCCAGAATTTT. Encoded protein: CASSVSGGQPQNF.

The table lists this clone with a few counts. The J gene is TRBJ2-2, the V gene TRBV4-3; no definite D call. The CDR3 is 16 residues long. V was cut by 0 bases and J by 6 bases, with 14 bases left in between. Germline-derived CDR1 and CDR2 are LGHNA and YSLEER. CDR3 loop: CASSQDGQMVSGELFF. The CDR3, as DNA: TGCGCCAGCAGCCAAGATGGGCAGATGGTATCCGGGGAGCTGTTTTTT.

The J gene is TRBJ1-2, the V gene TRBV29-1, with 11 bases fitting TRBD1. J gave up 4 bases and V 2 bases, and 3 bases lay outside the gene matches. The CDR3 sequence is 14 residues long. Germline assignment: CDR1 SQVTM and CDR2 ANQGSEA. CDR3 protein: CSVERTGGAYGYTF. CDR3 DNA sequence: TGCAGCGTTGAACGGACAGGGGGCGCCTATGGCTACACCTTC.

The rearrangement joins TRBV4-1 to TRBJ2-7; TRBD1 matches 7 bases. The ends lost 0 bases at V and 5 bases at J; junction bases unmatched: 4. The germline gives CDR1 MGHRA, CDR2 YSYEKL. The CDR3 totals 14 residues. The CDR3 DNA follows: TGCGCCAGCAGCCAAGATGGGACAGCCAACGAGCAGTACTTC. It yields the protein CASSQDGTANEQYF.